The rows below give T cell receptor beta chains drawn from one sample of a study of T cells in Graves' hyperthyroidism and ophthalmopathy. TCRdb passed the multiplex PCR reads through MiXCR, listing each CDR3 protein once. The table has over 350,000 distinct CDR3 sequences, about 15% seen once. The sample taken for sequencing was blood. These receptor sequences come from a man younger than 35 with Graves' ophthalmopathy. CDR3s include the opening cysteine and the closing phenylalanine or tryptophan. Each record gives: J gene, clone size, V gene, D gene, CDR3 protein, CDR3 DNA. A D gene is named only where the DNA matches it firmly. A row's size may be missing; if present it is once, few, many or a size class.

j_call: TRBJ2-7; clone_size: many; v_call: TRBV11-3; d_call: NA; cdr3_aa: CASSLRRDSFYEQYF; cdr3_nt: TGTGCCAGCAGCTTAAGGCGGGACAGTTTCTACGAGCAGTACTTC
j_call: TRBJ2-2; clone_size: few; v_call: TRBV30; d_call: TRBD2; cdr3_aa: CAWRWGATEAGNTGELFF; cdr3_nt: TGTGCCTGGAGGTGGGGCGCAACGGAAGCGGGAAACACCGGGGAGCTGTTTTTT
j_call: TRBJ2-7; clone_size: few; v_call: TRBV10-2; d_call: TRBD2; cdr3_aa: CASSLTSGRRSYEQYF; cdr3_nt: TGCGCCAGCAGCCTTACTAGCGGGAGGCGCTCCTACGAGCAGTACTTC
j_call: TRBJ2-1; clone_size: NA; v_call: TRBV10-1; d_call: TRBD2; cdr3_aa: CASSRTSRQNYNEQFF; cdr3_nt: TGCGCCAGCAGTCGGACTAGCAGGCAGAACTACAATGAGCAGTTCTTC
j_call: TRBJ2-7; clone_size: NA; v_call: TRBV19; d_call: TRBD1; cdr3_aa: CATRQGLAWGYEQYF; cdr3_nt: TGTGCCACCCGACAGGGGCTAGCTTGGGGATACGAGCAGTACTTC
j_call: TRBJ1-5; clone_size: many; v_call: TRBV6-1; d_call: NA; cdr3_aa: CASSATGTRWQPQHF; cdr3_nt: TGTGCCAGCAGTGCAACAGGGACAAGGTGGCAGCCCCAGCATTTT
j_call: TRBJ2-7; clone_size: many; v_call: TRBV6-1; d_call: NA; cdr3_aa: CASSQREVPSSYEQYF; cdr3_nt: TGTGCCAGCAGCCAAAGGGAAGTCCCGAGCTCCTACGAGCAGTACTTC
j_call: TRBJ2-5; clone_size: many; v_call: TRBV19; d_call: TRBD1; cdr3_aa: CASSIWGTGHQETQYF; cdr3_nt: TGTGCCAGTAGTATATGGGGGACAGGCCACCAAGAGACCCAGTACTTC
j_call: TRBJ2-7; clone_size: NA; v_call: TRBV4-1; d_call: TRBD2; cdr3_aa: CASSQRLAYEQYF; cdr3_nt: TGCGCCAGCAGCCAGAGACTAGCTTACGAGCAGTACTTC
j_call: TRBJ1-2; clone_size: many; v_call: TRBV30; d_call: NA; cdr3_aa: CAWSVGGGYGYTF; cdr3_nt: TGTGCCTGGAGTGTGGGGGGAGGATATGGCTACACCTTC
j_call: TRBJ1-1; clone_size: many; v_call: TRBV18; d_call: NA; cdr3_aa: CASSPGTAEAFF; cdr3_nt: TGTGCCAGCTCACCGGGCACAGCTGAAGCTTTCTTT
j_call: TRBJ2-1; clone_size: NA; v_call: TRBV6-1; d_call: NA; cdr3_aa: CASSFKLHNEQFF; cdr3_nt: TGTGCCAGCAGTTTTAAACTCCACAATGAGCAGTTCTTC
j_call: TRBJ2-7; clone_size: many; v_call: TRBV2; d_call: NA; cdr3_aa: CASTLNFYEQYF; cdr3_nt: TGTGCCAGCACCCTGAATTTCTACGAGCAGTACTTC
j_call: TRBJ1-1; clone_size: few; v_call: TRBV6-1; d_call: NA; cdr3_aa: CASSRDTGFAEAFF; cdr3_nt: TGTGCCAGCAGTCGAGATACAGGGTTTGCTGAAGCTTTCTTT
j_call: TRBJ2-1; clone_size: many; v_call: TRBV18; d_call: TRBD1; cdr3_aa: CASSAGTGHYNEQFF; cdr3_nt: TGTGCCAGCTCTGCCGGGACAGGACACTACAATGAGCAGTTCTTC
j_call: TRBJ2-7; clone_size: many; v_call: TRBV7-2; d_call: TRBD1; cdr3_aa: CASSFTGGPGYEQYF; cdr3_nt: TGTGCCAGCAGCTTTACAGGGGGGCCAGGGTACGAGCAGTACTTC
j_call: TRBJ1-5; clone_size: NA; v_call: TRBV19; d_call: NA; cdr3_aa: CASRFVLNQPQHF; cdr3_nt: TGTGCCAGTAGATTCGTACTCAATCAGCCCCAGCATTTT
j_call: TRBJ2-5; clone_size: NA; v_call: TRBV19; d_call: NA; cdr3_aa: CASIWRKGKTQYF; cdr3_nt: TGTGCCAGTATTTGGAGGAAGGGGAAGACCCAGTACTTC
j_call: TRBJ2-2; clone_size: few; v_call: TRBV11-2; d_call: TRBD1; cdr3_aa: CASSLNWQGAKTGELFF; cdr3_nt: TGTGCCAGCAGCTTAAATTGGCAGGGGGCAAAAACCGGGGAGCTGTTTTTT
j_call: TRBJ2-7; clone_size: NA; v_call: TRBV7-6; d_call: NA; cdr3_aa: CASSPDLYEQYF; cdr3_nt: TGTGCCAGCAGCCCAGATCTCTACGAGCAGTACTTC
j_call: TRBJ1-2; clone_size: once; v_call: TRBV4-2; d_call: NA; cdr3_aa: CASSQDIISGYYGYTF; cdr3_nt: TGTGCCAGCAGCCAGGATATAATATCAGGGTACTATGGCTACACCTTC
j_call: TRBJ2-1; clone_size: many; v_call: TRBV20-1; d_call: NA; cdr3_aa: CSARGGSYNEQFF; cdr3_nt: TGCAGTGCTAGGGGCGGGTCATACAATGAGCAGTTCTTC
j_call: TRBJ2-7; clone_size: NA; v_call: TRBV18; d_call: TRBD2; cdr3_aa: CASSQRTRTSGTSYEQYF; cdr3_nt: TGTGCCAGCTCACAGCGAACTCGGACTAGCGGGACCTCCTACGAGCAGTACTTC
j_call: TRBJ2-5; clone_size: many; v_call: TRBV20-1; d_call: NA; cdr3_aa: CSAREPDHLLQTQYF; cdr3_nt: TGCAGTGCTAGGGAACCGGATCACTTGTTACAGACCCAGTACTTC
j_call: TRBJ1-1; clone_size: many; v_call: TRBV6-1; d_call: NA; cdr3_aa: CASILRTEAFF; cdr3_nt: TGTGCCAGCATACTCAGGACTGAAGCTTTCTTT
j_call: TRBJ2-7; clone_size: many; v_call: TRBV6-1; d_call: NA; cdr3_aa: CASSEAPQGEQYF; cdr3_nt: TGTGCCAGCAGTGAAGCGCCACAGGGCGAGCAGTACTTC
j_call: TRBJ2-5; clone_size: NA; v_call: TRBV9; d_call: TRBD2; cdr3_aa: CASSVLGGGAMETQYF; cdr3_nt: TGTGCCAGCAGCGTTTTAGGCGGGGGGGCTATGGAGACCCAGTACTTC
j_call: TRBJ2-1; clone_size: many; v_call: TRBV12-3/TRBV12-4; d_call: TRBD2; cdr3_aa: CASSLSSGRALEQFF; cdr3_nt: TGTGCCAGCAGTTTAAGTAGCGGGAGGGCGCTTGAGCAGTTCTTC
j_call: TRBJ2-3; clone_size: many; v_call: TRBV7-8; d_call: NA; cdr3_aa: CASSLTPATLADTQYF; cdr3_nt: TGTGCCAGCAGCTTAACACCGGCCACCCTGGCAGATACGCAGTATTTT
j_call: TRBJ2-5; clone_size: many; v_call: TRBV30; d_call: TRBD1; cdr3_aa: CAWTQGLQETQYF; cdr3_nt: TGTGCCTGGACACAGGGGCTGCAAGAGACCCAGTACTTC